This T cell receptor (beta chain) was identified in a study of OX40 agonist ivuxolimab in advanced cancers. Clones were read by immunoSEQ multiplex PCR, and TCRdb kept only the in-frame ones, dropping some. Of fewer than 90,000 clones in the sample, about 88% were seen once. The count of this clone is one. Germline V gene sequence: CDR1 MDHEN, CDR2 SYDVKM. V lost 2 bases to trimming and J lost 4 bases; unmatched junction nucleotides: 1. The CDR3 is made up of 15 amino acids. The chain couples TRBV28 to TRBJ2-3, with 12 nucleotides matching TRBD1. Source: CD4+ or CD8+ T cells sorted from blood, taken in a trial of the OX40 agonist ivuxolimab. This receptor was identified in an adult with an advanced solid tumor such as melanoma, head and neck, liver or kidney cancer. The CDR3 sequence is CASSLGTGGSDTQYF. CDR3 sequence (DNA): TGTGCCAGCAGTTTAGGGACAGGGGGCTCAGATACGCAGTATTTT.